This T cell receptor (beta chain) was observed in a study of long-term antiretroviral therapy in people with HIV (dated by TCRdb to between 2020 and 2023). About the study as a whole: The earliest samples were collected about a decade before the 2015 WHO recommendation for immediate ART, when ART was typically delayed until CD4 counts fell. Whether ART initiation and durable HIV suppression were associated with changes in peripheral blood TRB repertoire composition and diversity was tested in a retrospective serial study. A total of some 210 cryopreserved PBMC samples were contributed to the cohort by 30 adults with confirmed HIV infection, with samples collected serially over a mean of roughly six years (range 1-12). Of the roughly 30 participants with HIV, roughly 10 were female. No cross-contamination during QIAcube processing was seen in test extractions of a monoclonal T-cell line run alongside around 31 polyclonal samples. General conclusions and limits of the study: Inferences about post-ART repertoire changes are limited because no data were available on ART adherence, viral resistance or therapy changes. The samples span the years 2004 to 2017, and the ART regimens used at that time may not be as effective as current regimens. Because pre-ART samples had limited cell numbers, unsorted PBMC were profiled rather than sorted CD4+ and CD8+ T cells. Because PBMC availability was limited, only the TCR beta chain was sequenced, with no alpha chain pairing. Narrower CDR3 length ranges were observed in HIV repertoires than in controls, and an antigen-experienced repertoire with only a slight naive shift after ART was suggested by the network structure. The repertoire was dominated across all time points by expanded TRB clones identified before ART initiation, although this dominance was seen to fluctuate and to decrease in many PLHIV after ART. Starting ART was linked to a significant rise in TRB diversity, yet even after long-term ART the diversity remained significantly lower than in transplant donor controls.

CDR1 and CDR2, looked up from the germline V gene, are MRHNA and SNTAGT. V ends up 4 bases short and J 8 bases short, with an unmatched junction base count of 1. There are 14 amino acids in the CDR3, from cysteine to phenylalanine inclusive. CDR3 DNA is the only sequence kept; it has 42 bases, read in frame from the first base. The table lists this clone with a count of one. This receptor's antigen is unknown. There are no base qualities to consult, and no much larger clone falls within one base. Participants were included only if at least one PBMC sample before ART initiation and at least two post-ART samples were available. Treatment was received in the United States of America by all participants with HIV. Before DNA extraction, cryopreserved samples containing about 0.95-10 million PBMC were thawed and washed. At the time of the earliest PBMC sample, participants with HIV were aged between roughly 23 and 60 years. Per participant, PBMC samples came from 1-4 timepoints prior to ART initiation and 2-8 timepoints following ART initiation, for a median of 7 samples. For every participant, serial HIV viral load, CD4+ T-cell count, ART history and demographic data were obtained. Genomic DNA was extracted from unsorted PBMC with a Qiagen kit on a QIAcube, processed in batches of 12 samples.

The immunoSEQ hsTCRB v3.0 assay was used at survey level resolution to sequence the TRB variable region. The targeted TRB sequencing depth was about 40,000-55,000 T-cell genomes per sample. An Illumina MiSeq with a v3 150-cycle kit was used to sequence the pooled TRB libraries. Per the source publication's procedure: Repertoire analysis ran in R within a reproducible Nextflow workflow covering QC, data transformation and analysis. LymphoSeq2, an R package for AIRR-Seq data exploration, was used to implement custom analyses. A handful of samples that yielded fewer than 5000 total TRB sequences were excluded, so that approximately 200 HIV repertoires were analyzed. Among the 180 to 200 retained HIV repertoires, 55 to 65 were collected before ART initiation and approximately 130 were collected after ART initiation. Repertoires were downsampled to 5000 TRB nucleotide sequences, and summary statistics were averaged over 100 downsampling iterations. Only TRB sequences with CDR3 regions of at least seven amino acids were retained for analysis. Diversity was measured with a Shannon entropy-derived clonality score and the Gini coefficient. Repertoire networks linked the top 5000 CDR3 amino acid sequences whenever two sequences differed by an edit distance of one. For TRB CDR3 amino acid sequences, antigen specificity groups and MHC restriction were predicted with GLIPH2. To flag known CMV, EBV, HIV or tissue antigen associations, CDR3 amino acid sequences were matched against VDJdb and McPAS-TCR. Pre-ART, post-ART and control groups were compared with Wilcoxon signed-rank tests and Holm-Bonferroni correction. TCRdb mirrors the immuneACCESS table, restricted to in-frame sequences. Some clones are absent from its copies; in checked studies, under half trace to an unresolved V gene, and the reason for the others is unknown. The DNA was the basis for D and trimming; V, J and clone size are from that table. This sample has tens of thousands of clones in its table, and roughly 85% of those were observed once. The top ten constitute over 9.5% of the sample.

This specimen consisted of unsorted PBMCs, obtained 2.2 years after starting antiretroviral therapy. This chain is built from TRBV6-4 and TRBJ2-1; 14 middle bases align to TRBD2. The receptor was derived from a man aged 18 to 29 with HIV. The nucleotides read TGTGCCAGCAGTGGGGGACTAGCGGGAGATGAGCAGTTCTTC. Its protein product is CASSGGLAGDEQFF.